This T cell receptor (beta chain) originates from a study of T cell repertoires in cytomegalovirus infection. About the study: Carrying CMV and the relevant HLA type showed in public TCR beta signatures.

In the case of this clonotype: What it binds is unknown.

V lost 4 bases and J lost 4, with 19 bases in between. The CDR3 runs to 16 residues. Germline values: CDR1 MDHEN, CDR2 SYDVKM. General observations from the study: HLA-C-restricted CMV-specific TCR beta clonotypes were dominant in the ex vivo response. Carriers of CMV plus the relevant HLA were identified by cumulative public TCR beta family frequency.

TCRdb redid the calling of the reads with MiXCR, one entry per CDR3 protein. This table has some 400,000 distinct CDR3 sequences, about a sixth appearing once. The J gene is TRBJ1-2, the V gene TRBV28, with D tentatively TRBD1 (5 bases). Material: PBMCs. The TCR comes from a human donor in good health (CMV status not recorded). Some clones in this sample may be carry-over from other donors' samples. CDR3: CASSSPGMGRPYGYTF. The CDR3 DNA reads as TGTGCCAGCAGTTCGCCAGGGATGGGAAGGCCCTATGGCTACACCTTC.